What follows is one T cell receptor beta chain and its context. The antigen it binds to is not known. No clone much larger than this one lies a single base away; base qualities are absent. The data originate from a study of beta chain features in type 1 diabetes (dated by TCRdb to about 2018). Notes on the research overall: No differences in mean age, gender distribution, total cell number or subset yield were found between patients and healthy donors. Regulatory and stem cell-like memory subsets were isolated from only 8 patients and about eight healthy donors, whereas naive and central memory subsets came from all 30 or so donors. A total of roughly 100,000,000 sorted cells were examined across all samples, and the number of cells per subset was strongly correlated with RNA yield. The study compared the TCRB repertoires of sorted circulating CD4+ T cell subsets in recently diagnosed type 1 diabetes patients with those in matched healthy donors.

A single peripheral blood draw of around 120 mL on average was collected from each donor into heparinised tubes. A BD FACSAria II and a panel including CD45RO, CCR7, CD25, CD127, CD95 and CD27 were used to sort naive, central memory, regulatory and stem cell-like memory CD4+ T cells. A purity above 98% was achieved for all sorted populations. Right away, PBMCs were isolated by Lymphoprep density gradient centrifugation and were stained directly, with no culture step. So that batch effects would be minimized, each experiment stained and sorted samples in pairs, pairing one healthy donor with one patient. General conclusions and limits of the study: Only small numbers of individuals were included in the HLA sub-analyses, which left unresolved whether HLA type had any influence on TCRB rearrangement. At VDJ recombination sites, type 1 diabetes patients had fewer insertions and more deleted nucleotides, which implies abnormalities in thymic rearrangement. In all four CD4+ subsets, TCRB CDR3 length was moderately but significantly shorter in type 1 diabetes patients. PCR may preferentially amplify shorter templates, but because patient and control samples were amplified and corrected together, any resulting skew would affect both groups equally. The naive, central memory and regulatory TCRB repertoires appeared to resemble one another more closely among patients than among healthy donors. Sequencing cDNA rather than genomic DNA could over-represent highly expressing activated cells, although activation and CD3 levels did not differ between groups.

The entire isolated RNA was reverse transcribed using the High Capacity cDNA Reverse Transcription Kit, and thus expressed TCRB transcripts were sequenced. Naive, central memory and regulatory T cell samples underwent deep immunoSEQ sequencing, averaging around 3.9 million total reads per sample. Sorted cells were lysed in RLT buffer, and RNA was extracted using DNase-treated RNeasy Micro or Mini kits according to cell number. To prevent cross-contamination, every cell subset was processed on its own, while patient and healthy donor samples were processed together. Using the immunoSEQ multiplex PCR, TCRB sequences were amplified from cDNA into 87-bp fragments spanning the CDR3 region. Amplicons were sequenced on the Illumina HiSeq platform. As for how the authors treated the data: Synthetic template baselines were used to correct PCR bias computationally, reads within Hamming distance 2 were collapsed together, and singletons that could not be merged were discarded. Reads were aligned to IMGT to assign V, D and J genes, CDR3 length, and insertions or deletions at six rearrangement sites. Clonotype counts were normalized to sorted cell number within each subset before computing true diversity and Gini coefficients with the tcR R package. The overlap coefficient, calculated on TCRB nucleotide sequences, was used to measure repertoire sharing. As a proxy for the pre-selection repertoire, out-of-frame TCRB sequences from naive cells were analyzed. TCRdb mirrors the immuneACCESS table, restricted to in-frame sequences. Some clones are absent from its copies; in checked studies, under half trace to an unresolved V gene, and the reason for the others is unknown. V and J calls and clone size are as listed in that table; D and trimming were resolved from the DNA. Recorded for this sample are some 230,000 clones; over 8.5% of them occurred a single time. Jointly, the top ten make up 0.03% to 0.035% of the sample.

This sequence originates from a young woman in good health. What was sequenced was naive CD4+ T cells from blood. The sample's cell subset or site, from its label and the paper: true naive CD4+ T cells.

The sequenced DNA: TGTGCCAGCAGCCTAAGCCAAGAGACCCAGTACTTC. This encodes CASSLSQETQYF. The sequence links TRBV6-1 to TRBJ2-5, with an unclear D gene assignment. There are 12 amino acids in the CDR3, from cysteine to phenylalanine inclusive. Only the CDR3 region is kept as DNA, spanning 36 bases read in frame from base 1. V drops 6 bases and J drops 1 base, leaving 6 bases in between. The germline V gene specifies MNHNS as CDR1 and SASEGT as CDR2.